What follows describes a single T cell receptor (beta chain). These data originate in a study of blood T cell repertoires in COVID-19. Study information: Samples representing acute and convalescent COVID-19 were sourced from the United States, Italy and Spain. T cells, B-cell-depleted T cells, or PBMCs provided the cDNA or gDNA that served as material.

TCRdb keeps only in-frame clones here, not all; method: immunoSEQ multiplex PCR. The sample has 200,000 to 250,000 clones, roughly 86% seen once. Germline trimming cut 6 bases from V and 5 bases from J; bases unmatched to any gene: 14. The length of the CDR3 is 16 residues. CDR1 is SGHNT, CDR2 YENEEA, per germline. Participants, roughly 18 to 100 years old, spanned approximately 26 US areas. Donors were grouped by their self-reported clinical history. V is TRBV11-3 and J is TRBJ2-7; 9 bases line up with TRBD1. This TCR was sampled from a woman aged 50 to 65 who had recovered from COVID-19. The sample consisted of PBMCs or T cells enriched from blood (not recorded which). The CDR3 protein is CASRLGQGTGYNEQYF. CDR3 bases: TGTGCCAGCAGGTTGGGTCAGGGGACAGGGTACAACGAGCAGTACTTC. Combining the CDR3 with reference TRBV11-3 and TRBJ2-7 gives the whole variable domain EAGVVQSPRYKIIEKKQPVAFWCNPISGHNTLYWYLQNLGQGPELLIRYENEEAVDDSQLPKDRFSAERLKGVDSTLKIQPAELGDSAVYLCASRLGQGTGYNEQYFGPGTRLTVT.